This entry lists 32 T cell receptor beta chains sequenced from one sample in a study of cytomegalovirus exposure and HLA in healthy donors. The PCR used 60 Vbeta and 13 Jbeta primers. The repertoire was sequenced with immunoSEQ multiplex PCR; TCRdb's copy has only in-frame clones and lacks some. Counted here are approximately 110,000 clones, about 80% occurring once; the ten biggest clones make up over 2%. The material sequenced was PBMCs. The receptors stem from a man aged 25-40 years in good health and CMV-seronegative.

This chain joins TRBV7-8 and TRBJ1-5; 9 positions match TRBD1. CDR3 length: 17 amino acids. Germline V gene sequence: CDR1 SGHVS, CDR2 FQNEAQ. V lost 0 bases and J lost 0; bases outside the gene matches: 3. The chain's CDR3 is CASSLAGTGSSNQPQHF. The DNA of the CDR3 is TGTGCCAGCAGCTTAGCCGGGACAGGGAGTAGCAATCAGCCCCAGCATTTT. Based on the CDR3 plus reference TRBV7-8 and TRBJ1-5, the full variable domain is GAGVSQSPRYKVAKRGQDVALRCDPISGHVSLFWYQQALGQGPEFLTYFQNEAQLDKSGLPSDRFFAERPEGSVSTLKIQRTQQEDSAVYLCASSLAGTGSSNQPQHFGDGTRLSIL.

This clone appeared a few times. CDR3 loop: CASRTGTGSNEQFF. In DNA, the CDR3 is TGTGCCAGCAGGACCGGGACAGGGAGTAATGAGCAGTTCTTC. V and J are TRBV2 and TRBJ2-1, with 9 bases that match TRBD1. Looked up from germline, CDR1 is SNHLY and CDR2 is FYNNEI. The CDR3 runs 14 residues. V dropped 6 bases and J dropped 7; count of bases not matched to a gene: 7.

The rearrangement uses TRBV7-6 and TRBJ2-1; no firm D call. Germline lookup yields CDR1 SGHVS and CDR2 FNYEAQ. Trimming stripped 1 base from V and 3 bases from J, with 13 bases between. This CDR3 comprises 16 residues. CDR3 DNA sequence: TGTGCCAGCAGCTTAGAAGCTAGGCCGAACTACAATGAGCAGTTCTTC. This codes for CASSLEARPNYNEQFF.

CDR3: CASSIYTRQGRADTQYF. The CDR3 bases are TGTGCCAGTAGTATATACACGCGACAGGGGCGGGCAGATACGCAGTATTTT. The chain joins TRBV19 to TRBJ2-3, with 8 positions matching TRBD1. After removal of 2 bases from V and 4 bases from J, the junction contained 11 bases not matched to a gene. This CDR3 has 17 amino acids. Germline CDR1 reads LNHDA; CDR2 reads SQIVND (reference sequence).

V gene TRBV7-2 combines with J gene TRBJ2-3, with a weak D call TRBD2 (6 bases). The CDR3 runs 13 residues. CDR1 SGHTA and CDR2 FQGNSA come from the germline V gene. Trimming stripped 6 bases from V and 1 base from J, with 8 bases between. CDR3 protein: CASRPSGTDTQYF. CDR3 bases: TGTGCCAGCAGACCTAGCGGCACAGATACGCAGTATTTT.

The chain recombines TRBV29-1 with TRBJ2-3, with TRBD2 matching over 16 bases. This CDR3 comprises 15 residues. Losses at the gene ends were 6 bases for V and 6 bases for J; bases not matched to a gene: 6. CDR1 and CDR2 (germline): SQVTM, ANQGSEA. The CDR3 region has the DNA TGCAGCGTGGCCGGGACTAGCGGGGGGGCCGATACGCAGTATTTT. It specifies CSVAGTSGGADTQYF.

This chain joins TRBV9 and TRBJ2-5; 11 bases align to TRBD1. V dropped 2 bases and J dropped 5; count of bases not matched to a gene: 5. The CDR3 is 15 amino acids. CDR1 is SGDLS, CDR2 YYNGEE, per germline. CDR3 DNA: TGTGCCAGCAGCGTTACCGGGACAGGGGGGGAGACCCAGTACTTC. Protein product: CASSVTGTGGETQYF.

The CDR3 reads CASSPLAGSTHEQYF. The CDR3 coding sequence is TGTGCCAGCAGTCCCCTAGCGGGAAGCACCCACGAGCAGTACTTC. The chain links TRBV27 to TRBJ2-7; 9 bases fit TRBD2. CDR1 is MNHEY and CDR2 is SMNVEV in the germline V gene (reference sequence). After removal of 5 bases from V and 5 bases from J, the junction contained 10 bases not matched to a gene. This CDR3 region has 15 residues.

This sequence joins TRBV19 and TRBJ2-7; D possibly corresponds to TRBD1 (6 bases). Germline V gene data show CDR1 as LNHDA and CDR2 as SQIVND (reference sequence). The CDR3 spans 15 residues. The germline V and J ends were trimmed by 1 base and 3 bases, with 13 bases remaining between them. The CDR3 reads CASSIAARGIYEQYF. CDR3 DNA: TGTGCCAGTAGTATAGCGGCCAGGGGAATCTACGAGCAGTACTTC.

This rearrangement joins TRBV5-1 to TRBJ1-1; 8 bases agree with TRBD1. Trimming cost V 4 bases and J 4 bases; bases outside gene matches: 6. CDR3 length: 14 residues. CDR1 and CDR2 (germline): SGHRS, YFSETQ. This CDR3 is CASSPAGQGTEAFF. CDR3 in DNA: TGCGCCAGCAGCCCGGCCGGACAGGGCACTGAAGCTTTCTTT.

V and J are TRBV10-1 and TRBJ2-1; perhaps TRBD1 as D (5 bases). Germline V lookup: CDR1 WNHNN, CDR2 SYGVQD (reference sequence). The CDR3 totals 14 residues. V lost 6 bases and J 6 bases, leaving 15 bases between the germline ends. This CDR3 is CASSLSGAGNEQFF. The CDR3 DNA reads TGCGCCAGCAGCCTGAGTGGGGCCGGCAATGAGCAGTTCTTC.

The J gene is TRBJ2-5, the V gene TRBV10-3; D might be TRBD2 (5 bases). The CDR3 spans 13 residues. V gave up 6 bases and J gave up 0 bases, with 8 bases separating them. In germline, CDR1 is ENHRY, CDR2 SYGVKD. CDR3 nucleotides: TGTGCCATCAGCCAACTAGACCAAGAGACCCAGTACTTC. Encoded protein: CAISQLDQETQYF.

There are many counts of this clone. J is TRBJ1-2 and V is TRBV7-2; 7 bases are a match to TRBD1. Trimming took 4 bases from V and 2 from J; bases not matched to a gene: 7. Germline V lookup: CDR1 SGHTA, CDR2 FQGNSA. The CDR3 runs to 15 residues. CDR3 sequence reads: CASSWDSSPNYGYTF. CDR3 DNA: TGTGCCAGCAGCTGGGACAGCTCCCCAAACTATGGCTACACCTTC.

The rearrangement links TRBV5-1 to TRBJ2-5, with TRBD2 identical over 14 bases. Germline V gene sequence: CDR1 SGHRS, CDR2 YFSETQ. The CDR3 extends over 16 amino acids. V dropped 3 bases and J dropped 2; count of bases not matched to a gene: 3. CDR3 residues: CASSWTSGGHQETQYF. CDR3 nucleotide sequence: TGCGCCAGCAGCTGGACTAGCGGGGGGCATCAAGAGACCCAGTACTTC.

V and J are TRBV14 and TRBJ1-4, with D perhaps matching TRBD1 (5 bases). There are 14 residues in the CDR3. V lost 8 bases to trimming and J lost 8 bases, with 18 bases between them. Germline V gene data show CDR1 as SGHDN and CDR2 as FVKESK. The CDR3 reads CASSPSGVQEKLFF. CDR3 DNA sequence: TGTGCCAGCTCCCCCTCGGGGGTACAAGAAAAACTGTTTTTT.

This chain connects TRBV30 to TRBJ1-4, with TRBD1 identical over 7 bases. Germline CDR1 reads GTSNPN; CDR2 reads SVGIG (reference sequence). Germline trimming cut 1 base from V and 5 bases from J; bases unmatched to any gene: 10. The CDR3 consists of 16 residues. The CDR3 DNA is TGTGCCTGGAGTGCCCCGACACCGGGACAGAATGAAAAACTGTTTTTT. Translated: CAWSAPTPGQNEKLFF.

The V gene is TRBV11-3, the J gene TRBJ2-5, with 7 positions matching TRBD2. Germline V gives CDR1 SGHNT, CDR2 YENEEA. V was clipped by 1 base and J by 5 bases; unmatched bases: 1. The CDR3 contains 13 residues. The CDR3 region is CASSLVGGETQYF. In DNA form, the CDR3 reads TGTGCCAGCAGCTTAGTCGGGGGGGAGACCCAGTACTTC.

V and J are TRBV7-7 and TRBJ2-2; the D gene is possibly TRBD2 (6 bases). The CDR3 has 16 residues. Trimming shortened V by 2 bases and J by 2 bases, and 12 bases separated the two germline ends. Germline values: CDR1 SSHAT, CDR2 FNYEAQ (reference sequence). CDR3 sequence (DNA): TGTGCCAGCAGCTTATCGGAGGGCCTAAACACCGGGGAGCTGTTTTTT. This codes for CASSLSEGLNTGELFF.

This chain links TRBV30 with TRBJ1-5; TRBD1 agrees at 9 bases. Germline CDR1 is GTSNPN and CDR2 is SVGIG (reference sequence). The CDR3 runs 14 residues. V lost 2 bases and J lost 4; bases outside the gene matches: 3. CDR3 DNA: TGTGCCTGGAGTCTCGGGACAGGGAATCAGCCCCAGCATTTT. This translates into CAWSLGTGNQPQHF.

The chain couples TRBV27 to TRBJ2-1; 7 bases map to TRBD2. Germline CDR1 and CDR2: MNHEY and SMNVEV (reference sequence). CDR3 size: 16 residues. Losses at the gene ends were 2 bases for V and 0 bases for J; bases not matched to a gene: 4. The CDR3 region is CASSLPGRASYNEQFF. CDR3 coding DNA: TGTGCCAGCAGTTTACCGGGGAGGGCCTCCTACAATGAGCAGTTCTTC.

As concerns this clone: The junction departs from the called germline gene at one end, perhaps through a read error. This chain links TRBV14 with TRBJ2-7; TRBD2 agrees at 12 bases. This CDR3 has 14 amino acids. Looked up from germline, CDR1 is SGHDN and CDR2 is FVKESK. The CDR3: CASSPFGTSGPTNF. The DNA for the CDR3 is TGTGCCAGCAGCCCGTTCGGGACTAGCGGGCCCACGAACTTC.

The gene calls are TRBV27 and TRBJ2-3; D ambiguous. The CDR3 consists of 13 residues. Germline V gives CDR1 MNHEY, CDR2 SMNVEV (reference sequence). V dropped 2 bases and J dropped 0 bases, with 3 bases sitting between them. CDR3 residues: CASSLRSTDTQYF. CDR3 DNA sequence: TGTGCCAGCAGTTTACGGAGCACAGATACGCAGTATTTT.

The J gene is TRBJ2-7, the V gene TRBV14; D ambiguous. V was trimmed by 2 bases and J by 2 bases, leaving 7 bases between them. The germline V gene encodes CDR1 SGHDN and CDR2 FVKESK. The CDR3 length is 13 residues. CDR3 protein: CASSQLVPYEQYF. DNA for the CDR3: TGTGCCAGCAGCCAACTAGTCCCCTACGAGCAGTACTTC. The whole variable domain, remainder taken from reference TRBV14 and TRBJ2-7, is EAGVTQFPSHSVIEKGQTVTLRCDPISGHDNLYWYRRVMGKEIKFLLHFVKESKQDESGMPNNRFLAERTGGTYSTLKVQPAELEDSGVYFCASSQLVPYEQYFGPGTRLTVT.

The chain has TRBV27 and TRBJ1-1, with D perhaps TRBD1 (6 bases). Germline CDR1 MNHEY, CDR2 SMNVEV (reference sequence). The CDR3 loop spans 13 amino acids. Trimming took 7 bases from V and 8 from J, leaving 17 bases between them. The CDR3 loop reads CASTAWGGLEAFF. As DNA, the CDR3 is TGTGCCAGCACCGCATGGGGGGGGCTGGAAGCTTTCTTT.

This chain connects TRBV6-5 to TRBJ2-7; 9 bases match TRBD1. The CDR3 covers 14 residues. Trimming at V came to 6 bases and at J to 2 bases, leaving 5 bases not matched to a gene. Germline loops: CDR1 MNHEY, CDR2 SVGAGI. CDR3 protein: CASSPGTGPYEQYF. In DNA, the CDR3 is TGTGCCAGCAGCCCCGGGACAGGGCCCTACGAGCAGTACTTC.

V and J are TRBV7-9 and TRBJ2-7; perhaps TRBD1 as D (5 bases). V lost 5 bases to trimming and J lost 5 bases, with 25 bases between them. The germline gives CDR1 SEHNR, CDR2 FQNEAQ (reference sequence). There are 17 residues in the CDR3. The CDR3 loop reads CASSVELMWQGKNEQYF. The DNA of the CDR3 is TGTGCCAGCAGCGTTGAGTTAATGTGGCAGGGCAAGAACGAGCAGTACTTC.

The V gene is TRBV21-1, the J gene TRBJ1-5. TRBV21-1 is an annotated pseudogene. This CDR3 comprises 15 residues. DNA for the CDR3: TGTGCCAGCAGCTCCGAGGGGTCTGGAGGGCAGCCCCAGCATTTT. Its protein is CASSSEGSGGQPQHF.

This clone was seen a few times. This CDR3 reads CASSYSGAHQPQHF. The CDR3 nucleotides are TGTGCCAGCAGTTACTCTGGGGCTCATCAGCCCCAGCATTTT. The chain joins TRBV6-5 to TRBJ1-5; weak D call: TRBD1 (5 bases). V was pared by 0 bases and J by 5 bases, with 8 bases between. The germline V gene has CDR1 MNHEY and CDR2 SVGAGI. The CDR3 is 14 residues long.

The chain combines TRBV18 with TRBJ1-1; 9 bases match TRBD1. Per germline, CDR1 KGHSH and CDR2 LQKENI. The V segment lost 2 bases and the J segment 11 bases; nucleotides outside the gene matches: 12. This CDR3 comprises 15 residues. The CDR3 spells CASSPGTGWESRAFF. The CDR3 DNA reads TGTGCCAGCTCACCAGGGACAGGGTGGGAATCGCGCGCTTTCTTT.

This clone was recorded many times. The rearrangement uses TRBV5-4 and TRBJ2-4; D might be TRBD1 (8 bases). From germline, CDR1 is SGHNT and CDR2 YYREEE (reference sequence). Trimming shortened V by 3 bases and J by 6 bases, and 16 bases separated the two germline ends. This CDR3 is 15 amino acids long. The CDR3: CASSSRTGRGNIQYF. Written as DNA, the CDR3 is TGTGCCAGCAGCTCGCGGACAGGGAGGGGAAACATTCAGTACTTC.

CDR3 amino acids: CASSEGQGTEAFF. CDR3 DNA sequence: TGTGCCAGCAGTGAGGGACAGGGCACTGAAGCTTTCTTT. The chain joins TRBV28 to TRBJ1-1; the match to TRBD1 covers 9 bases. The junction had 2 bases not matched to a gene; V was cut back by 5 bases and J by 4 bases. CDR1 is MDHEN, CDR2 SYDVKM, per germline. The CDR3 has 13 amino acids.

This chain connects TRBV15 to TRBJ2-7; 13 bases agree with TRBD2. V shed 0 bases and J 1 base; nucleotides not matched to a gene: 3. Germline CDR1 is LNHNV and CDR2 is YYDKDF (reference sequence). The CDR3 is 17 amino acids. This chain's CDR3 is CATSRELAGGRSYEQYF. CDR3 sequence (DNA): TGTGCCACCAGCAGAGAACTAGCGGGAGGGAGATCCTACGAGCAGTACTTC.